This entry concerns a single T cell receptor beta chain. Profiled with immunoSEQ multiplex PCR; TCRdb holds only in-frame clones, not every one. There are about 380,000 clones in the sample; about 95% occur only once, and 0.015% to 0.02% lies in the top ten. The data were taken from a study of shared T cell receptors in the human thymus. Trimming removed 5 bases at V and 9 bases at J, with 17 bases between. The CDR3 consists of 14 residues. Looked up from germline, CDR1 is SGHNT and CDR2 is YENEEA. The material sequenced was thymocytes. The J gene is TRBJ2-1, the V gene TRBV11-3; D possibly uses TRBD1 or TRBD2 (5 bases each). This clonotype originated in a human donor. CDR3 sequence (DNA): TGTGCCAGCAGCCCACGGGGACCCGGAGGTGAGCAGTTCTTC. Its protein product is CASSPRGPGGEQFF. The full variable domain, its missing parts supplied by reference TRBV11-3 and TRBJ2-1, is EAGVVQSPRYKIIEKKQPVAFWCNPISGHNTLYWYLQNLGQGPELLIRYENEEAVDDSQLPKDRFSAERLKGVDSTLKIQPAELGDSAVYLCASSPRGPGGEQFFGPGTRLTVL.